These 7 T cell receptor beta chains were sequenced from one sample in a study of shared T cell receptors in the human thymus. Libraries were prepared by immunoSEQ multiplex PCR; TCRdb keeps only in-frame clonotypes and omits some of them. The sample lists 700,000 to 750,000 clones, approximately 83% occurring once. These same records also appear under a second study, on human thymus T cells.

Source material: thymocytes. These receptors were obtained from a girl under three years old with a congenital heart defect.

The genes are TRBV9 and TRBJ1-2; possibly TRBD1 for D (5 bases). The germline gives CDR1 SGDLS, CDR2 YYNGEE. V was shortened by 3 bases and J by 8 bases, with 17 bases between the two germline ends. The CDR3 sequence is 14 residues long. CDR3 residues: CASSGQLRDCGYTF. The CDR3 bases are TGTGCCAGCAGCGGACAACTCAGGGACTGCGGCTACACCTTC.

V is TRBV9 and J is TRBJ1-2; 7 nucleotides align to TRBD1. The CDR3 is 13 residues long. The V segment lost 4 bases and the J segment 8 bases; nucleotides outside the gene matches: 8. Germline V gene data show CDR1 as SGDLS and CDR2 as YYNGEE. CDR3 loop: CASSLRQGRGYTF. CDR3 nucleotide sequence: TGTGCCAGCAGCCTAAGACAGGGACGGGGCTACACCTTC.

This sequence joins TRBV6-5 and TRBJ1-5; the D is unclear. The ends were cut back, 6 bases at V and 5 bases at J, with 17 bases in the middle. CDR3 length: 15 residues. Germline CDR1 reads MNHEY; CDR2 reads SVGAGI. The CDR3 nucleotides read TGTGCCAGCAGCCCTGACACCGGCCCATATCAGCCCCAGCATTTT. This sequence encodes CASSPDTGPYQPQHF.

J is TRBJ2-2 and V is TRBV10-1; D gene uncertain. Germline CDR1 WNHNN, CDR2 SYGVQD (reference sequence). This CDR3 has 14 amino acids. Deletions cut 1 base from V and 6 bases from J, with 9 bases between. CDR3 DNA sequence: TGCGCCAGCAGTGAGTTGGCCTTGCCCGGGGAGCTGTTTTTT. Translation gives CASSELALPGELFF.

The CDR3 region is CASIRRGMTQYF. In DNA, the CDR3 is TGTGCCAGCATTCGCAGGGGGATGACCCAGTACTTC. The rearrangement links TRBV27 to TRBJ2-5, with 7 bases matching TRBD1. The CDR3 contains 12 residues. The V segment lost 7 bases and the J segment 7 bases; nucleotides outside the gene matches: 6. Per the germline V gene, CDR1 is MNHEY and CDR2 is SMNVEV (reference sequence).

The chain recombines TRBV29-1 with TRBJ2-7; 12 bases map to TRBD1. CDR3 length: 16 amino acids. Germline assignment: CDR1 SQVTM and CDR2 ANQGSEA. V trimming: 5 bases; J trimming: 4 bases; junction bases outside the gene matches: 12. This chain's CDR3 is CSVQSPGTGGVYEQYF. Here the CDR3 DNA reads TGCAGCGTTCAATCTCCGGGGACAGGGGGCGTTTACGAGCAGTACTTC.

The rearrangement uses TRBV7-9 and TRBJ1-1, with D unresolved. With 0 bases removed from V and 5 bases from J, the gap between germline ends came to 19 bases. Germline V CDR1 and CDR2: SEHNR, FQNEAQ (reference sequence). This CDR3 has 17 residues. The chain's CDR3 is CASSLAEGSQTWTEAFF. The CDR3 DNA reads TGTGCCAGCAGCTTAGCCGAGGGTTCCCAAACGTGGACTGAAGCTTTCTTT.